This TCR beta chain is from a study of T cell repertoires in cytomegalovirus infection. Whole-study context: Carrying CMV and the relevant HLA type showed in public TCR beta signatures.

This clonotype showed up many times. Its target is not known. In TCRdb, the reads were re-called with MiXCR into one record per CDR3 protein. Among about 320,000 distinct CDR3 sequences, over 7.5% were seen once, and the ten largest hold approximately 4.7%. Study-wide findings and caveats: CMV-specific HLA-C-restricted TCR beta clonotypes dominated the ex vivo response.

Germline CDR1 and CDR2: SGHTA and FQGNSA. CDR3 length equals 16 residues. V was trimmed by 1 base and J by 5 bases, leaving 17 bases between them. The sample was PBMCs. J is TRBJ2-5 and V is TRBV7-2; D is possibly TRBD1 (5 bases). This receptor was taken from a human donor in good health (CMV status not recorded). Some clones in this sample may be carry-over from other donors' samples. The CDR3 coding sequence is TGTGCCAGCAGCTTAGAGCCCCCCAGGGTACGGGAGACCCAGTACTTC. Residues: CASSLEPPRVRETQYF. Full variable domain (rest looked up from reference TRBV7-2 and TRBJ2-5): GAGVSQSPSNKVTEKGKDVELRCDPISGHTALYWYRQSLGQGLEFLIYFQGNSAPDKSGLPSDRFSAERTGGSVSTLTIQRTQQEDSAVYLCASSLEPPRVRETQYFGPGTRLLVL.